The clone carrying this T cell receptor beta chain was picked up many times. Its antigen remains unidentified. The read finishes 3 residues shy of the CDR3 end, and the germline J gene is used to complete it. The data derive from a study of T cell clonality in common variable immunodeficiency. TCRdb's table, derived via immunoSEQ multiplex PCR, lists solely in-frame clones and lacks some. This sample carries tens of thousands of clones, none of them present only once. The CDR3 is 16 residues long. Trimming took 4 bases from V and 3 from J; bases not matched to a gene: 10. Germline V gives CDR1 WNHNN, CDR2 SYGVQD (reference sequence). Study-level points and caveats: Fewer deletions and N-nucleotide insertions were reportedly seen in common variable immunodeficiency TCR beta sequences. Authors noted CVID clonality's cause needs subpopulation repertoire sequencing.

The chain combines TRBV10-1 with TRBJ2-3; 7 bases agree with TRBD1. This receptor was taken from a person between 18 and 70 years old in good health. Sample: peripheral blood mononuclear cells. CDR3 DNA, as far as it was read: TGCGCCAGCAGTGGGAGACAGGGAAGAAGTACAGATACG. As protein: CASSGRQGRSTDT. The whole CDR3 protein reads CASSGRQGRSTDTQYF.